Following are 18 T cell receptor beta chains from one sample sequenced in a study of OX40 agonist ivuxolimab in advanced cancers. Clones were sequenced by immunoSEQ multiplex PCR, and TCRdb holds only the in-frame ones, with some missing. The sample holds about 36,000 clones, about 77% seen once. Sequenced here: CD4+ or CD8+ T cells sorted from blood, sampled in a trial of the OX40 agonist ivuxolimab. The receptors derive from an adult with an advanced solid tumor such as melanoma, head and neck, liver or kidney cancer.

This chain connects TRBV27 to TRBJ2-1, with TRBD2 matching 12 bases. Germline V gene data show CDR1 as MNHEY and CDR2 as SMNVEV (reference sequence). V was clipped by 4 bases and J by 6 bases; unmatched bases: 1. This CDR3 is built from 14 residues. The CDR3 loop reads CASSWTSGTNEQFF. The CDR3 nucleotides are TGTGCCAGCAGTTGGACTAGCGGGACCAATGAGCAGTTCTTC.

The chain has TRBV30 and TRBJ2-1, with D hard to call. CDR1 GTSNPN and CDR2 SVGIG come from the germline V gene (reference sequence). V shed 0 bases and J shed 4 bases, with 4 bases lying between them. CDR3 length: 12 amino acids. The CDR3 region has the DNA TGTGCCTGGAGTGTGGGATACAATGAGCAGTTCTTC. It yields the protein CAWSVGYNEQFF.

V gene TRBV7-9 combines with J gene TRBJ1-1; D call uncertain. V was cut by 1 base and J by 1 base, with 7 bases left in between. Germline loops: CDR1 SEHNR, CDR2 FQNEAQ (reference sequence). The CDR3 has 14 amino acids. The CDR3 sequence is CASSLVGQNTEAFF. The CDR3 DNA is TGTGCCAGCAGCTTAGTTGGGCAGAACACTGAAGCTTTCTTT.

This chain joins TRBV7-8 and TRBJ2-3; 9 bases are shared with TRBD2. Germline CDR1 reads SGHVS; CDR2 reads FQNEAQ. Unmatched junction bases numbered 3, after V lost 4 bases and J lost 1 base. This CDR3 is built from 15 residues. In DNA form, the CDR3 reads TGTGCCAGCAGCTCTATAGCGGGGGGCACAGATACGCAGTATTTT. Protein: CASSSIAGGTDTQYF.

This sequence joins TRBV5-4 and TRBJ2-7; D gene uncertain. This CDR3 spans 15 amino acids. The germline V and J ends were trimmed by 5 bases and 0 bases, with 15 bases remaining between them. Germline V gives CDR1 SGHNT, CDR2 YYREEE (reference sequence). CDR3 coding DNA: TGTGCCAGCAGTCTGGGATCGGTAAGCTCCTACGAGCAGTACTTC. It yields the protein CASSLGSVSSYEQYF.

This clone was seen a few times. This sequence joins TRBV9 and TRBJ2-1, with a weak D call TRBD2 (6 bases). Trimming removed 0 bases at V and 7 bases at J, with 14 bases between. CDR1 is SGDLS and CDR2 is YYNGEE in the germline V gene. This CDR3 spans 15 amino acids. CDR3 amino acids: CASSVDAGRRNEQFF. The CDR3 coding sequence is TGTGCCAGCAGCGTAGATGCGGGAAGAAGAAATGAGCAGTTCTTC.

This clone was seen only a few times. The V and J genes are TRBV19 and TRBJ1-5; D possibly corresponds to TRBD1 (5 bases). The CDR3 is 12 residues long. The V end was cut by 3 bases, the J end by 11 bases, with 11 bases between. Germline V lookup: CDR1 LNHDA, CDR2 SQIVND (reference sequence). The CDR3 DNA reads TGTGCCAGTAGTATGGGGCTCGGGGCCCAGCATTTT. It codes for CASSMGLGAQHF.

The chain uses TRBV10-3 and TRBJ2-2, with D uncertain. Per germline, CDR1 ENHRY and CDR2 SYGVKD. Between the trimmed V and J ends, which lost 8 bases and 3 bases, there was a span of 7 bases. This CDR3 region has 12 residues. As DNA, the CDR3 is TGTGCCATCTGGACGGACACCGGGGAGCTGTTTTTT. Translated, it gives CAIWTDTGELFF.

CDR3 sequence reads: CSVEPRGSSYNEQFF. The CDR3 DNA sequence: TGCAGCGTTGAACCACGAGGTTCGAGTTACAATGAGCAGTTCTTC. The chain links TRBV29-1 to TRBJ2-1; D not resolved. The CDR3 is 15 residues long. CDR1 is SQVTM and CDR2 is ANQGSEA in the germline V gene. V lost 2 bases and J 4 bases, leaving 15 bases between the germline ends.

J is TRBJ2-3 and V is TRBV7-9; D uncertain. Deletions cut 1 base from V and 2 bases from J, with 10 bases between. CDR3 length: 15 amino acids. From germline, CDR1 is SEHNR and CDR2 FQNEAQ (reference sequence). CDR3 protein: CASSLGWGTTDTQYF. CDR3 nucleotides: TGTGCCAGCAGCTTAGGGTGGGGAACCACAGATACGCAGTATTTT.

The CDR3 reads CASNQANTEAFF. CDR3 DNA: TGTGCCAGTAATCAGGCGAACACTGAAGCTTTCTTT. The chain couples TRBV2 to TRBJ1-1; D unresolved. CDR1 is SNHLY, CDR2 FYNNEI, per germline. There are 12 residues in the CDR3. V was shortened by 9 bases and J by 1 base, with 9 bases between the two germline ends.

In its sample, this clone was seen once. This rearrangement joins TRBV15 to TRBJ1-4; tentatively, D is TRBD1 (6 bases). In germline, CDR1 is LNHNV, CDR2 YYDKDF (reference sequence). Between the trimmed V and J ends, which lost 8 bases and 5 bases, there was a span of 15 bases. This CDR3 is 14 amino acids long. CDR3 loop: CATSPVGGNEKLFF. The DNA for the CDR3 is TGTGCCACCTCTCCCGTAGGGGGAAATGAAAAACTGTTTTTT.

The CDR3 nucleotides are TGTGCCAGCAGCGGGACGGAAAATTACGAGCAGTACTTC. This translates into CASSGTENYEQYF. The chain uses TRBV27 and TRBJ2-7; tentatively, D is TRBD1 or TRBD2 (5 bases each). The CDR3 is made up of 13 amino acids. Germline V gene sequence: CDR1 MNHEY, CDR2 SMNVEV (reference sequence). V dropped 6 bases and J dropped 4 bases, with 13 bases sitting between them.

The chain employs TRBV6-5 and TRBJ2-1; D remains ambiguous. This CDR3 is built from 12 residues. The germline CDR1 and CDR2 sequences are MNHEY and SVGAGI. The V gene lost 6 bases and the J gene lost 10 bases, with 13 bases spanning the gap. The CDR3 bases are TGTGCCAGCAGCCGGACCGTCGGCGAGCAGTTCTTC. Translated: CASSRTVGEQFF.

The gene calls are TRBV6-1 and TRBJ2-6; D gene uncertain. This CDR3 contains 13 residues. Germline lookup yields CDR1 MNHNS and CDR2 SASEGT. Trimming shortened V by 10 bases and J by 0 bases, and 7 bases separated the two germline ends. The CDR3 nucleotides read TGTGCCACATTGGACTCTGGGGCCAACGTCCTGACTTTC. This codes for CATLDSGANVLTF.

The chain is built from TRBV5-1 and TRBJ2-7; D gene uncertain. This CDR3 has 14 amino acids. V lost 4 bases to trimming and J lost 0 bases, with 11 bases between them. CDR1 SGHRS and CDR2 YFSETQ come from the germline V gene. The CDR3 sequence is CASSLSPSSYEQYF. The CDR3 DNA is TGCGCCAGCAGCCTATCCCCTAGCTCCTACGAGCAGTACTTC. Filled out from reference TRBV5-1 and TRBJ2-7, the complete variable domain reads KAGVTQTPRYLIKTRGQQVTLSCSPISGHRSVSWYQQTPGQGLQFLFEYFSETQRNKGNFPGRFSGRQFSNSRSEMNVSTLELGDSALYLCASSLSPSSYEQYFGPGTRLTVT.

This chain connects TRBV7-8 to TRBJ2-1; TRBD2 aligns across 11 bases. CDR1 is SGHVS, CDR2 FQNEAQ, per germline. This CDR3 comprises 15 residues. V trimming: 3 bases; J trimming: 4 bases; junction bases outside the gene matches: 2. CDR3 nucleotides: TGTGCCAGCAGCTTCGGGACTAGCGGATACAATGAGCAGTTCTTC. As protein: CASSFGTSGYNEQFF.

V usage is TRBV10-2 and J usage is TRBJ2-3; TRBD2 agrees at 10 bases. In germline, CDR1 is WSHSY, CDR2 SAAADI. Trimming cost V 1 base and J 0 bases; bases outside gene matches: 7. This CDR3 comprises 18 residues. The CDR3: CASSEFPTTSGSTDTQYF. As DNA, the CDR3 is TGCGCCAGCAGTGAGTTCCCAACGACTAGCGGGAGCACAGATACGCAGTATTTT.